Below, 14 T cell receptor beta chains from the same sample are listed, as sequenced in a study of blood T cell repertoires in COVID-19. Measured with immunoSEQ multiplex PCR; TCRdb has only the in-frame clones, and not every one. The sample shows around 260,000 clones, 70% to 90% of them seen only once. Sequencing was done on a sample of peripheral blood. These receptors all come from a woman in her fifties or sixties with COVID-19, enrolled during active disease.

J is TRBJ2-4 and V is TRBV7-2, with 13 nucleotides matching TRBD2. Trimming cost V 0 bases and J 7 bases; bases outside gene matches: 3. There are 16 residues in the CDR3. The germline CDR1 and CDR2 sequences are SGHTA and FQGNSA. CDR3 protein: CASSLAPGLAGNIQYF. The CDR3 DNA is TGTGCCAGCAGCTTAGCCCCGGGACTAGCGGGGAACATTCAGTACTTC.

V usage is TRBV28 and J usage is TRBJ2-2; TRBD2 aligns across 7 bases. The CDR3 covers 16 residues. Trimming took 7 bases from V and 2 from J; bases not matched to a gene: 10. Germline V gene data show CDR1 as MDHEN and CDR2 as SYDVKM. CDR3 nucleotide sequence: TGTGCCAGCATTCGGGCTAGCGGACAAAACACCGGGGAGCTGTTTTTT. It is translated as CASIRASGQNTGELFF.

V usage is TRBV19 and J usage is TRBJ2-7, with TRBD1 matching 11 bases. Germline-derived CDR1 and CDR2 are LNHDA and SQIVND (reference sequence). The CDR3 covers 15 residues. V gave up 5 bases and J gave up 3 bases; unmatched junction bases: 6. CDR3 sequence reads: CASSAPGTGGYEQYF. CDR3 nucleotide sequence: TGTGCCAGTAGTGCCCCCGGGACAGGGGGCTACGAGCAGTACTTC.

J is TRBJ2-3 and V is TRBV6-1, with no clear D. The CDR3 has 14 residues. V was clipped by 3 bases and J by 2 bases, with 9 bases between them. Germline-derived CDR1 and CDR2 are MNHNS and SASEGT. The chain's CDR3 is CASSDLGNTDTQYF. The CDR3 coding sequence is TGTGCCAGCAGTGACCTAGGTAACACAGATACGCAGTATTTT.

The rearrangement links TRBV5-1 to TRBJ1-1; 7 nucleotides align to TRBD1. The CDR3 has 14 amino acids. CDR1 and CDR2 (germline): SGHRS, YFSETQ. The junction had 7 bases not matched to a gene; V was cut back by 2 bases and J by 6 bases. CDR3 region: CASSFTGAAAEAFF. CDR3 nucleotide sequence: TGCGCCAGCAGCTTTACAGGGGCCGCAGCTGAAGCTTTCTTT.

The rearrangement uses TRBV28 and TRBJ2-1, with 7 bases matching TRBD2. The CDR3 consists of 13 residues. V lost 8 bases, J lost 6 bases, and 7 bases stayed unmatched. The germline V gene encodes CDR1 MDHEN and CDR2 SYDVKM. The CDR3 is CASERDVSNEQFF. DNA of the CDR3: TGTGCCAGCGAGCGGGACGTCAGCAATGAGCAGTTCTTC. Together with reference TRBV28 and TRBJ2-1, the CDR3 gives the full variable domain: DVKVTQSSRYLVKRTGEKVFLECVQDMDHENMFWYRQDPGLGLRLIYFSYDVKMKEKGDIPEGYSVSREKKERFSLILESASTNQTSMYLCASERDVSNEQFFGPGTRLTVL.

The chain uses TRBV19 and TRBJ1-5, with 7 bases that match TRBD1. The V and J ends lost 5 bases and 3 bases, in that order; junction bases with no gene match: 7. The CDR3 loop spans 15 amino acids. CDR1 is LNHDA, CDR2 SQIVND, per germline (reference sequence). CDR3 sequence: CASSLTGAFNQPQHF. DNA for the CDR3: TGTGCCAGTAGTCTAACAGGGGCCTTCAATCAGCCCCAGCATTTT.

The V and J genes are TRBV3-1 (or the pseudogene TRBV3-2) and TRBJ2-5; no reliable D call. The CDR3 is made up of 16 amino acids. The germline V gene encodes CDR1 LGHDT and CDR2 YNNKEL (reference sequence). Between the trimmed V and J ends, which lost 2 bases and 5 bases, there was a span of 18 bases. CDR3 coding DNA: TGTGCCAGCAGCCAAATCCACCCCGGATTCGGGGAGACCCAGTACTTC. It codes for CASSQIHPGFGETQYF.

This chain uses TRBV11-2 with TRBJ2-3; tentative D call: TRBD1 (5 bases). Germline CDR1 reads SGHAT; CDR2 reads FQNNGV. CDR3 size: 15 residues. Trimming removed 4 bases from V and 0 bases from J, with 11 bases in between. The CDR3 nucleotides are TGTGCCAGCAGCTGGGGCAGGGCAAGCACAGATACGCAGTATTTT. Translation gives CASSWGRASTDTQYF.

The rearrangement uses TRBV29-1 and TRBJ2-5, with 7 nucleotides matching TRBD1. Unmatched junction bases numbered 3, after V lost 6 bases and J lost 2 bases. The CDR3 length is 12 residues. Germline CDR1 is SQVTM and CDR2 is ANQGSEA. The CDR3 DNA follows: TGCAGCGTGGACAGGCGACAAGAGACCCAGTACTTC. This translates into CSVDRRQETQYF.

The V gene is TRBV20-1, the J gene TRBJ1-5; no clear D. CDR1 is DFQATT and CDR2 is SNEGSKA in the germline V gene (reference sequence). V dropped 3 bases and J dropped 3 bases, with 9 bases sitting between them. This CDR3 is 13 amino acids long. CDR3 region: CSASGRLNQPQHF. The DNA of the CDR3 is TGCAGTGCTAGTGGGAGGCTCAATCAGCCCCAGCATTTT.

The chain couples TRBV5-1 to TRBJ2-1; D possibly corresponds to TRBD1 (6 bases). The V end was cut by 3 bases, the J end by 2 bases, with 9 bases between. Germline CDR1 reads SGHRS; CDR2 reads YFSETQ. The CDR3 is 14 residues long. CDR3 in DNA: TGCGCCAGCAGCTCACAGGGAGCCTACAATGAGCAGTTCTTC. Protein product: CASSSQGAYNEQFF. Variable domain in full (rest from reference TRBV5-1 and TRBJ2-1): KAGVTQTPRYLIKTRGQQVTLSCSPISGHRSVSWYQQTPGQGLQFLFEYFSETQRNKGNFPGRFSGRQFSNSRSEMNVSTLELGDSALYLCASSSQGAYNEQFFGPGTRLTVL.

This rearrangement joins TRBV7-6 to TRBJ2-7, with 13 bases matching TRBD2. Trimming removed 1 base from V and 5 bases from J; junction bases left unmatched: 5. This CDR3 region has 16 residues. Germline assignment: CDR1 SGHVS and CDR2 FNYEAQ. CDR3 sequence (DNA): TGTGCCAGCAGCTTAGTGGGACTAGCGGGGAGCCACGAGCAGTACTTC. Translating it yields CASSLVGLAGSHEQYF.

The chain uses TRBV11-3 and TRBJ2-1; 8 bases match TRBD2. The CDR3 contains 15 residues. The ends lost 5 bases at V and 6 bases at J; junction bases unmatched: 9. The germline V gene encodes CDR1 SGHNT and CDR2 YENEEA. CDR3 coding DNA: TGTGCCAGCAGCCAGAGAGCGGGAGAATTCAATGAGCAGTTCTTC. Translating it yields CASSQRAGEFNEQFF.